These T cell receptor beta chains were read from a single sample in a study of neurological immune-mediated disorders. Using its own MiXCR run on the 5' RACE reads, TCRdb lists one record per CDR3 protein. The table has more than 75,000 distinct CDR3 sequences, 3.5% to 4.5% seen once. The material sequenced was PBMCs. The receptor set was obtained from a woman in her fifties or sixties with multiple sclerosis. CDR3s include the opening cysteine and the closing phenylalanine or tryptophan. A D gene is named only where the DNA matches it firmly. For some rows the clone size is stated as once, few or many, or as a class when expanded; others skip it.

V gene	D gene	J gene	clone size	CDR3 DNA	CDR3 protein
TRBV6-5	TRBD1	TRBJ2-4	many	TGTGCCAGCAGTTACCGGACAGGGGGCAAAAACATTCAGTACTTC	CASSYRTGGKNIQYF
TRBV12-3/TRBV12-4	NA	TRBJ1-2	many	TGTGCCAGCAGTTTATATGGGGGAGGCTACACCTTC	CASSLYGGGYTF
TRBV15	NA	TRBJ1-3	many	TGTGCCACCAGCAGAGATACAGGACTTTCTGGAAACACCATATATTTT	CATSRDTGLSGNTIYF
TRBV20-1	TRBD2	TRBJ2-5	many	TGCAGTGCTAGCCCTTGGACTAGAGATCAAGAGACCCAGTACTTC	CSASPWTRDQETQYF
TRBV7-9	TRBD1	TRBJ1-4	many	TGTGCCAGCAGACGAGGGGGCGTTAATGAAAAACTGTTTTTT	CASRRGGVNEKLFF
TRBV5-1	TRBD1	TRBJ2-7	many	TGCGCCAGCAGCTTAGGACAGGCAACCTACGAGCAGTACTTC	CASSLGQATYEQYF
TRBV27	TRBD1	TRBJ1-2	many	TGTGCCAGCAGCGGACAGGGCACTAAAGGATATGGCTACACCTTC	CASSGQGTKGYGYTF
TRBV5-1	NA	TRBJ1-1	many	TGCGCCAGCAGCTCCTCCGACGGGGCCTTCACTGAAGCTTTCTTT	CASSSSDGAFTEAFF
TRBV6-5	NA	TRBJ1-6	many	TGTGCCAGCAGTTACGGGCAATTTCGGCTGGCGAATAATTCACCCCTCCACTTT	CASSYGQFRLANNSPLHF
TRBV28	NA	TRBJ1-1	many	TGTGCCAGCAGTTTCGGGGGGCGGAATGAAGCTTTCTTT	CASSFGGRNEAFF
TRBV20-1	TRBD1	TRBJ2-7	many	TGCAGTGCCGAGGGACAGGGTGGCCACGAGCAGTACTTC	CSAEGQGGHEQYF
TRBV5-1	NA	TRBJ2-1	many	TGCGCCAGCAGCTTGGCCGTGGGCCCCAATGAGCAGTTCTTC	CASSLAVGPNEQFF
TRBV27	NA	TRBJ2-6	NA	TGTGCCAGCAGTCCAATAGACAGTTCTGGGGCCAACGTCCTGACTTTC	CASSPIDSSGANVLTF
TRBV11-2	TRBD1	TRBJ2-1	many	TGTGCCAGCAGCTTAGAACAGGGGGCGAAATATGAGCAGTTCTTC	CASSLEQGAKYEQFF
TRBV20-1	NA	TRBJ1-2	many	TGCAGTGCTGCCCCCCATAGGGAAGACTATGGCTACACCTTC	CSAAPHREDYGYTF
TRBV5-1	NA	TRBJ2-2	many	TGCGCCAGCTCCTTATTACCGACGAACACCGGGGAGCTGTTTTTT	CASSLLPTNTGELFF
TRBV28	NA	TRBJ2-4	NA	TGTGCCAGCAGTTTACAGGGGATGAGAAACATTCAGTACTTC	CASSLQGMRNIQYF
TRBV24-1	NA	TRBJ1-5	many	TGTGCCACCAGTGATCTAGGGGGCAATCAGCCCCAGCATTTT	CATSDLGGNQPQHF
TRBV15	TRBD1	TRBJ1-2	many	TGTGCCACCAGCACGAGGGACAGGAACTATGGCTACACCTTC	CATSTRDRNYGYTF
TRBV6-2/TRBV6-3	TRBD2	TRBJ2-7	many	TGTGCCAGCAGTGAACTCCGACTAGCGGCGAACTACGAGCAGTACTTC	CASSELRLAANYEQYF
TRBV7-6	TRBD1	TRBJ1-6	many	TGTGCGAAATCTTCCCGCCAGGGGGCTTCACCCCTCCACTTT	CAKSSRQGASPLHF
TRBV9	TRBD1	TRBJ1-5	many	TGTGCCAGCAGCGTTGGGGGACAGATCAATCAGCCCCAGCATTTT	CASSVGGQINQPQHF
TRBV12-3/TRBV12-4	TRBD1	TRBJ1-2	many	TGTGCCAGCAGTCCCGCAAGACAGGGGGCGCGTGGCTACACCTTC	CASSPARQGARGYTF
TRBV7-6	NA	TRBJ2-3	many	TGTGCCAGCAGCTTCAGGGGCGGGACTAGCACAGATACGCAGTATTTT	CASSFRGGTSTDTQYF
TRBV20-1	TRBD1	TRBJ1-1	many	TGCAGTGCTAGGACAGGGATGTCCTCGGTGAACACTGAAGCTTTCTTT	CSARTGMSSVNTEAFF
TRBV20-1	NA	TRBJ1-2	many	TGCAGTGCTAGAGATTGGGAAGGGTCCGGTGGCTACACCTTC	CSARDWEGSGGYTF
TRBV28	NA	TRBJ2-2	many	TGTGCCAGCAGTCCCAACAGGCGTCGGGGGGGGGAGCTGTTTTTT	CASSPNRRRGGELFF
TRBV3-1	NA	TRBJ2-2	many	TGTGCCAGCAGCCAGTTAGGGGCGGGCACCGGGGAGCTGTTTTTT	CASSQLGAGTGELFF
TRBV5-1	NA	TRBJ2-7	many	TGCGCCAGCAGCTTGCGGCAGGGAGCAGACGAGCAGTACTTC	CASSLRQGADEQYF
TRBV5-1	NA	TRBJ2-7	once	TGCGCCAGCAGCCTAATCGGGGGACAGAACTACGAGCAGTACTTC	CASSLIGGQNYEQYF
TRBV12-3/TRBV12-4	TRBD2	TRBJ2-1	many	TGTGCCAGCAGGACTAGCGGACCCCCCTTGGATGAGCAGTTCTTC	CASRTSGPPLDEQFF
TRBV21-1	NA	TRBJ1-1	many	TGTGCCAGCAGCAAACGACGGCAGTTCGAGAAGGGGAAGTACACTGAAGCTTTCTTT	CASSKRRQFEKGKYTEAFF
TRBV27	TRBD1	TRBJ1-2	many	TGTGCCAGCAGTTTATCCAACAGGGGGCTCTATGGCTACACCTTC	CASSLSNRGLYGYTF
TRBV12-3/TRBV12-4	TRBD1	TRBJ1-5	many	TGTGCCAGCAGCAGGGGACAGGGGACTAATCAGCCCCAGCATTTT	CASSRGQGTNQPQHF
TRBV12-3/TRBV12-4	NA	TRBJ2-1	many	TGTGCCAGCAGTCCCCGACAGGTAATAAACTACAATGAGCAGTTCTTC	CASSPRQVINYNEQFF
TRBV5-1	NA	TRBJ2-3	few	TGCGCCAGCAGCTTGGAATTGACTGTAGGAGATACGCAGTATTTT	CASSLELTVGDTQYF
TRBV2	TRBD2	TRBJ2-1	NA	TGTGCCAGCAGTGAATCTAGCGGGCGGGACAATGAGCAGTTCTTC	CASSESSGRDNEQFF
TRBV5-1	TRBD2	TRBJ2-1	many	TGCGCCAGCAGCTTGGGTACTAGCGGGGGTTCCAGGGGCAATGAGCAGTTCTTC	CASSLGTSGGSRGNEQFF
TRBV5-1	NA	TRBJ1-1	many	TGCGCCAGCAGCAATGCACACGGACGGAAGAACACTGAAGCTTTCTTT	CASSNAHGRKNTEAFF
TRBV12-3/TRBV12-4	TRBD1	TRBJ2-7	NA	TGTGCCAGCGGACAGGGAGTGGTTCGCGAGCGGTACTTC	CASGQGVVRERYF
TRBV12-3/TRBV12-4	NA	TRBJ2-3	many	TGTGCCAGCAGGCCAGGCGACATCCCGAGCACAGATACGCAGTATTTT	CASRPGDIPSTDTQYF
TRBV27	NA	TRBJ2-7	many	TGTGCCAGCAGTTCCTGGGGGCAAACCTACGAGCAGTACTTC	CASSSWGQTYEQYF
TRBV12-3/TRBV12-4	TRBD2	TRBJ2-1	many	TGTGCCAGCAGTCCTGCTAGCGGGGGGGCCTCCTACAATGAGCAGTTCTTC	CASSPASGGASYNEQFF
TRBV3-1	NA	TRBJ2-7	many	TGTGCCAGCAGCCAAGGGACAGCGAGCTCCTACGAGCAGTACTTC	CASSQGTASSYEQYF
TRBV6-5	TRBD1	TRBJ2-7	many	TGTGCCAGCAGTCAGACAGGGGGGGATATTTACGAGCAGTACTTC	CASSQTGGDIYEQYF
TRBV7-2	NA	TRBJ2-7	many	TGTGCCAGCAGCATCTCGCCCCAGGGTTCCTACGAGCAGTACTTC	CASSISPQGSYEQYF
TRBV24-1	NA	TRBJ2-1	many	TGTGCCACCAGTGATGGGGGTGTCATGGGGGATGAGCAGTTCTTC	CATSDGGVMGDEQFF
TRBV12-3/TRBV12-4	TRBD1	TRBJ1-5	many	TGTGCCAGCAGGGGACAGGGTTATAGCAATCAGCCCCAGCATTTT	CASRGQGYSNQPQHF
TRBV20-1	NA	TRBJ1-1	NA	TGCAGTGCTAGAGCCTCTTCGGGGGGTCGGGGGAACACTGAAGCTTTCTTT	CSARASSGGRGNTEAFF
TRBV5-6	NA	TRBJ2-7	many	TGTGCCAGCAGCTTTTTGCGGGGCGCCTACTCCTACGAGCAGTACTTC	CASSFLRGAYSYEQYF
TRBV5-6	TRBD1	TRBJ1-1	many	TGTGCCAGCAGCCCCCGAGGGGGCGTTTTTATGGGACGAGGGGACACTGAAGCTTTCTTT	CASSPRGGVFMGRGDTEAFF